The 4 T cell receptor beta chains reported below all come from one sample, sequenced in a study of PD-L1 blockade in urothelial cancer. Time point here: pretreatment peripheral blood. Clones were read by immunoSEQ multiplex PCR, and TCRdb kept only the in-frame ones, dropping some. This table has 85,000 to 95,000 clones, around 89% appearing once. The specimen comprised PBMCs, sampled around atezolizumab (anti-PD-L1) treatment. All receptors derive from a man aged 55 to 70 with urothelial cancer.

The V and J genes are TRBV30 and TRBJ2-7; a possible D gene is TRBD2 (7 bases). The CDR3 runs 15 residues. Germline values: CDR1 GTSNPN, CDR2 SVGIG (reference sequence). V was cut by 3 bases and J by 7 bases, with 22 bases left in between. CDR3 sequence: CAWSPSYRAGGEQYF. DNA of the CDR3: TGTGCCTGGAGCCCCTCCTACAGGGCCGGGGGGGAGCAGTACTTC.

The chain carries TRBV19 and TRBJ2-7; 7 bases agree with TRBD1. CDR1 and CDR2 from the germline V gene are LNHDA and SQIVND (reference sequence). Unmatched junction bases numbered 10, after V lost 3 bases and J lost 5 bases. The CDR3 extends over 15 amino acids. The CDR3 spells CASSMGNRGADEQYF. The CDR3 DNA reads as TGTGCCAGTAGTATGGGCAACAGGGGTGCGGACGAGCAGTACTTC.

The chain couples TRBV21-1 to TRBJ1-1; no check of the table's D call, TRBD1, against the DNA was made. TRBV21-1 is a listed pseudogene. The CDR3 is 13 residues long. The CDR3 region is CASKGYLNTEAFF. For the CDR3, the DNA is TGTGCCAGTAAGGGGTATTTGAACACTGAAGCTTTCTTT.

The chain employs TRBV5-1 and TRBJ1-1; unclear D gene. The CDR3 consists of 13 residues. Germline values: CDR1 SGHRS, CDR2 YFSETQ. V dropped 0 bases and J dropped 5 bases, with 8 bases sitting between them. CDR3 residues: CASSLGGRTEAFF. The CDR3 nucleotides are TGCGCCAGCAGCTTGGGCGGGAGGACTGAAGCTTTCTTT.